Described below is a single T cell receptor beta chain sequence and its context. What it binds is not known. The sample belongs to a study of shared clonotypes between healthy human individuals. Study details: Aged 18 to 49, the donors were a couple of women and a few men. Whole-study findings and limits: A generally larger estimated richness was seen in naive subsets than in memory subsets.

Replicate sorted-subset PCRs were loaded with around 0.2 ug DNA, roughly 33,000 T cell genomes. Produced via immunoSEQ multiplex PCR; TCRdb's table is partial and in-frame only. The repertoire includes some 2,500,000 clones, 85% to 95% of them detected once, and about 0.36% sits in the top ten. The germline gives CDR1 LNHDA, CDR2 SQIVND (reference sequence). Trimming pared 5 bases from V and 4 bases from J, leaving 19 bases between. This CDR3 contains 16 residues. The rearrangement uses TRBV19 and TRBJ2-3; D call uncertain. The specimen was naive CD4+ T cells from PBMCs. Documented subset: CD45RA+ positively selected. The origin of this receptor is a man between 18 and 35 years old in good health. Some clones in this sample may be carry-over from other donors' samples. As DNA, the CDR3 is TGTGCCAGTAGTGCCATCGTGGCGTACCGCCCAGATACGCAGTATTTT. Protein product: CASSAIVAYRPDTQYF.